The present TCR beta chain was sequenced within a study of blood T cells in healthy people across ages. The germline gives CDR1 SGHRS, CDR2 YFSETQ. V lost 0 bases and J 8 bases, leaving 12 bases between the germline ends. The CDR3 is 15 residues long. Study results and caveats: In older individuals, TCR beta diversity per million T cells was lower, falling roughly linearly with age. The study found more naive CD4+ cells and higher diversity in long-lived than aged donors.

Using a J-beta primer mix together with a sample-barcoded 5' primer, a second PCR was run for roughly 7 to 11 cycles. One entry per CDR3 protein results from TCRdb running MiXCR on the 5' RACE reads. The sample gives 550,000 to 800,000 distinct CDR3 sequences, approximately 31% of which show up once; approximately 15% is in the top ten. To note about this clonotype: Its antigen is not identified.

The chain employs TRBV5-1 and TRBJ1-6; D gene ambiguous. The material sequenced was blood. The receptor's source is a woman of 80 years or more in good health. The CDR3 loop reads CASSLEGSGHSPLHF. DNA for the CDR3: TGCGCCAGCAGCTTGGAGGGCAGCGGACATTCACCCCTCCACTTT.